This TCR beta chain was captured by sequencing in a study of read filtering for tumor transcriptome and immune sequencing. Turning to the study itself: Patients were around 17 male and some 13 female, mean age roughly 68 years, range about 40 to 85.

Notes on the study in general: This fraction held mixed bone marrow immune cells after CD138-negative sorting. Correlation between methods rose after single-read clonotypes were removed.

This clonotype was found a few times. Antigen unknown. Every patient had bone marrow sampled while the disease was active. Molecular barcoded adaptors covering alpha/delta and beta/gamma chains were used on approximately 400 ng RNA. TCRdb reprocessed the reads with MiXCR, giving one entry per CDR3 protein. The sample lists some 19,000 distinct CDR3 sequences; 22% were seen once. This receptor was obtained from a donor at least 40 years old with multiple myeloma. The sample comprised a population of CD138-negative cells sorted from bone marrow.

The CDR3 sequence: CSAPPQATDTQYF. The CDR3 DNA sequence: TGCAGTGCTCCCCCCCAAGCGACAGATACGCAGTATTTT. The rearrangement joins TRBV20-1 to TRBJ2-3; D remains ambiguous. CDR1 and CDR2 (germline): DFQATT, SNEGSKA (reference sequence). The CDR3 consists of 13 residues. Trimming removed 5 bases at V and 3 bases at J, with 12 bases between.